This is a list of T cell receptor beta chains from one sample in a study of cytomegalovirus exposure and HLA in healthy donors. Sequencing was performed with immunoSEQ multiplex PCR; in TCRdb, only in-frame clones are kept and a portion is missing. Here the sample spans 100,000 to 150,000 clones, approximately 84% being singletons. Input material: PBMCs. The receptors were gathered from a boy between 2 and 10 years old in good health and CMV-seronegative. Each CDR3 is given with its conserved first and last residue. The D gene is left open where the match is weak. Not every row has a clone size; where given, it reads once, few, many or a size class.

V gene	J gene	D gene	clone size	CDR3 DNA	CDR3 protein
TRBV10-3	TRBJ2-7	TRBD1	-	TGTGCCATCAGTGATAGGGGACAGTCCTACGAGCAGTACTTC	CAISDRGQSYEQYF
TRBV4-2	TRBJ1-4	-	once	TGTGCCAGCAGCCTCCGGGGGGCAACTAATGAAAAACTGTTTTTT	CASSLRGATNEKLFF
TRBV4-1	TRBJ1-1	-	-	TGCGCCAGCAGCCAAGGGCCCGGGGAGACTGAAGCTTTCTTT	CASSQGPGETEAFF
TRBV15	TRBJ2-3	-	-	TGTGCCACCAGCATAAGGGGGGGCGCAGATACGCAGTATTTT	CATSIRGGADTQYF
TRBV7-9	TRBJ1-5	TRBD1	-	TGTGCCAGCAGCCGGGACAGCGGAAATCAGCCCCAGCATTTT	CASSRDSGNQPQHF
TRBV5-1	TRBJ2-1	-	-	TGCGCCAGCAGCCTCCCCCAGGGATACAATGAGCAGTTCTTC	CASSLPQGYNEQFF
TRBV7-2	TRBJ1-2	-	once	TGTGCCAGCAGCCCAGACAGGACGGGTGGCTACACCTTC	CASSPDRTGGYTF
TRBV11-2	TRBJ2-1	-	-	TGTGCCAGCAGCTTAGAGGCAGATTTCTACAATGAGCAGTTCTTC	CASSLEADFYNEQFF
TRBV7-6	TRBJ1-6	-	few	TGTGCCAGCAGCCCCGACGACATGAGCTCCTATAATTCACCCCTCCACTTT	CASSPDDMSSYNSPLHF
TRBV7-3	TRBJ2-2	-	-	TGTGCCAGCAGCGAGGGTGGGAACACCGGGGAGCTGTTTTTT	CASSEGGNTGELFF
TRBV6-5	TRBJ2-7	TRBD1	-	TGTGCCAGCCGCCGGGACAGGGGCTCCTACGAGCAGTACTTC	CASRRDRGSYEQYF
TRBV27	TRBJ1-5	TRBD1	-	TGTGCCAGCAGTACGACAGGGGGGCCCCAGCATTTT	CASSTTGGPQHF
TRBV19	TRBJ1-1	-	-	TGTGCCAGTAGTATCTCAGGGATGAACACTGAAGCTTTCTTT	CASSISGMNTEAFF
TRBV18	TRBJ1-1	-	-	TGTGCCAGCACGACGGCTGGGGAGGGTAGGACTGAAGCTTTCTTT	CASTTAGEGRTEAFF
TRBV19	TRBJ1-4	-	-	TGTGCCAGTACGCGGTGGCCCACAACTAATGAAAAACTGTTTTTT	CASTRWPTTNEKLFF
TRBV2	TRBJ2-5	TRBD2	-	TGTGCCAGCAGTTGGACTAGCGGGGGGCCAAGCGTGACCCAGTACTTC	CASSWTSGGPSVTQYF
TRBV14	TRBJ2-3	TRBD1	-	TGTGCCAGCAGCCAAATTGGAACAGGGGGCACAGATACGCAGTATTTT	CASSQIGTGGTDTQYF
TRBV6-1	TRBJ2-6	-	-	TGTGCCAGCAGTGAATCGCCAGGGCTGGGGGCCAACGTCCTGACTTTC	CASSESPGLGANVLTF
TRBV7-7	TRBJ2-7	-	-	TGTGCTAGCAGCTTGGGACATGGATACGAGCAGTACTTC	CASSLGHGYEQYF
TRBV6-1	TRBJ2-7	-	-	TGTGCCCTGGCAGGGGATCTCTACGAGCAGTACTTC	CALAGDLYEQYF
TRBV7-9	TRBJ1-3	TRBD1	-	TGTGCCAGCAGCTTTACAACAGGGGGTGCTGGAAACACCATATATTTT	CASSFTTGGAGNTIYF
TRBV30	TRBJ1-6	-	-	TGTGCCTGGAGTGTAGCACAGGTGACCTACTCCTATAATTCACCCCTCCACTTT	CAWSVAQVTYSYNSPLHF
TRBV15	TRBJ1-4	-	-	TGTGCCACGAAAGCCTCGGGGGAGGGGCCCGAAAAACTGTTTTTT	CATKASGEGPEKLFF
TRBV5-1	TRBJ1-1	TRBD1	-	TGCGCCAGCAGCCAGACAGGGGGAGGCGTGAACACTGAAGCTTTCTTT	CASSQTGGGVNTEAFF
TRBV27	TRBJ2-7	TRBD1	-	TGTGCCAGCAGCTTCGGGACAGGGGCCTACGAGCAGTACTTC	CASSFGTGAYEQYF
TRBV10-3	TRBJ2-7	TRBD1	-	TGTGCCATCAGTGAGTCGAGGACAGGCTCCTACGAGCAGTACTTC	CAISESRTGSYEQYF
TRBV10-3	TRBJ1-1	-	-	TGTGCCACCTCGCGCGAGACTGAAGCTTTCTTT	CATSRETEAFF
TRBV4-2	TRBJ1-2	-	-	TGTGCCAGCAGCCATGTTATGCAGGGATCTAACTATGGCTACACCTTC	CASSHVMQGSNYGYTF
TRBV11-2	TRBJ2-1	-	-	TGTGCCAGCAGCTTAAACAGCGGAACCTACAATGAGCAGTTCTTC	CASSLNSGTYNEQFF
TRBV7-3	TRBJ2-5	TRBD2	-	TGTGCCAGCAGCCCAGGCGGGGGAGAGACCCAGTACTTC	CASSPGGGETQYF
TRBV2	TRBJ1-1	TRBD1	few	TGTGCCAGCAGGTACCGGACAGGGGTAATCCTGAACACTGAAGCTTTCTTT	CASRYRTGVILNTEAFF
TRBV6-6	TRBJ2-6	-	-	TGTGCCAGCAGTTACTTCGGGGGCTCTGGGGCCAACGTCCTGACTTTC	CASSYFGGSGANVLTF
TRBV28	TRBJ2-2	TRBD1	-	TGTGCCAGCAGGGACAGGGGTCTCGAAAGCGGGGAGCTGTTTTTT	CASRDRGLESGELFF
TRBV18	TRBJ1-5	-	-	TGTGCCAGCTCACCAATGAAAGGTAGCCAGCCCCAGCATTTT	CASSPMKGSQPQHF
TRBV27	TRBJ2-1	-	-	TGTGCCAGCAGTCCATCCACAGGGGAGGCTCACAATGAGCAGTTCTTC	CASSPSTGEAHNEQFF
TRBV7-6	TRBJ2-5	TRBD1	-	TGTGCCAGCAGCTCGCAACCGGGACAGGGTAAACAAGAGACCCAGTACTTC	CASSSQPGQGKQETQYF
TRBV4-3	TRBJ2-3	TRBD2	-	TGCGCCAGCAGCCAAGTTAGCGGGGGGGTGGGTAAAACAGATACGCAGTATTTT	CASSQVSGGVGKTDTQYF
TRBV5-6	TRBJ1-2	-	once	TGTGCCAGCAGCTTGCGGTCCTATGGCTACACCTTC	CASSLRSYGYTF
TRBV11-3	TRBJ2-1	TRBD2	-	TGTGCCAGCAGCCAAGGCGGGGGGGGCCTTTTCCATGAGCAGTTCTTC	CASSQGGGGLFHEQFF
TRBV18	TRBJ1-4	TRBD1	-	TGTGCCAGCTCACTCCGATCGACAGGGGCAGATGAAAAACTGTTTTTT	CASSLRSTGADEKLFF
TRBV25-1	TRBJ2-2	-	-	TGTGCCAGCAGTGAAGGAGCGGAAGATACCGGGGAGCTGTTTTTT	CASSEGAEDTGELFF
TRBV5-1	TRBJ2-5	TRBD1	once	TGCGCCAGCAGCTTCCCGGGACAGGGGTCGATAAAGACCCAGTACTTC	CASSFPGQGSIKTQYF
TRBV6-5	TRBJ2-7	-	-	TGTGCCAGCAGTTACGACGGAGCCTACGAGCAGTACTTC	CASSYDGAYEQYF
TRBV6-1	TRBJ2-3	TRBD1	-	TGTGCCAGCTTGACAGGGGGAGGCGCAGATACGCAGTATTTT	CASLTGGGADTQYF
TRBV5-5	TRBJ2-3	TRBD2	-	TGTGCCAGCAGCCGAGCGGGAAGGAGCACAGATACGCAGTATTTT	CASSRAGRSTDTQYF
TRBV5-1	TRBJ2-7	-	-	TGCGCCAGCAGCTTGGACAGGGGGGGTTCCTACGAGCAGTACTTC	CASSLDRGGSYEQYF